This T cell receptor (beta chain) was identified in a study of T cell responses to AZD1222 COVID-19 vaccine. The method was immunoSEQ multiplex PCR; TCRdb's version includes in-frame clones alone and lacks a portion of them. The sample has 130,000 to 150,000 clones, 75% to 90% seen once; the top ten hold over 4%. Germline trimming cut 6 bases from V and 2 bases from J; bases unmatched to any gene: 9. Germline V lookup: CDR1 LNHDA, CDR2 SQIVND (reference sequence). The CDR3 length is 16 residues. Sample: peripheral blood, taken on day 0 of MenACWY control vaccination. The chain couples TRBV19 to TRBJ1-5; 8 bases align to TRBD1. The receptor was isolated from an adult in good health. The chain's CDR3 is CASSLDRGDGNQPQHF. The CDR3, as DNA: TGTGCCAGTAGCCTAGACAGGGGCGATGGCAATCAGCCCCAGCATTTT.